The 10 T cell receptor beta chains below all came from one sample that was sequenced in a study of glioma-infiltrating T cells after dendritic cell vaccination. The repertoire was sequenced with immunoSEQ multiplex PCR; TCRdb's copy has only in-frame clones and lacks some. The sample includes about 82,000 clones, approximately 90% of them seen just once. The sample consisted of blood, taken before dendritic cell vaccination. The source of these receptors is a human donor with glioblastoma.

Of note for this clone: Other DNA sequences in this sample translate to the same CDR3. The CDR3 loop reads CASSLGLQETQYF. The CDR3 region has the DNA TGCGCCAGCAGCTTGGGCCTACAAGAGACCCAGTACTTC. The V call is TRBV5-1, the J call TRBJ2-5; no definite D call. Germline assignment: CDR1 SGHRS and CDR2 YFSETQ. The V end was cut by 0 bases, the J end by 2 bases, with 5 bases between. This CDR3 region has 13 residues.

Turning to this clone: The sample has other DNA sequences that encode this CDR3 too. V is TRBV7-9 and J is TRBJ1-1; D is ambiguous. Per the germline V gene, CDR1 is SEHNR and CDR2 is FQNEAQ (reference sequence). The V gene lost 5 bases and the J gene lost 0 bases, with 7 bases spanning the gap. This CDR3 has 13 residues. Here the CDR3 DNA reads TGTGCCAGCAGCCTAGACATGAACACTGAAGCTTTCTTT. It yields the protein CASSLDMNTEAFF. Together with reference TRBV7-9 and TRBJ1-1, the CDR3 gives the full variable domain: DTGVSQNPRHKITKRGQNVTFRCDPISEHNRLYWYRQTLGQGPEFLTYFQNEAQLEKSRLLSDRFSAERPKGSFSTLEIQRTEQGDSAMYLCASSLDMNTEAFFGQGTRLTVV.

V and J are TRBV2 and TRBJ2-1; a possible D gene is TRBD2 (6 bases). Between the trimmed V and J ends, which lost 4 bases and 2 bases, there was a span of 12 bases. Germline-derived CDR1 and CDR2 are SNHLY and FYNNEI. This CDR3 is 15 amino acids long. Here the CDR3 DNA reads TGTGCCAGCAGTGGTCGGGAGAGCGCCTACAATGAGCAGTTCTTC. Translated, it gives CASSGRESAYNEQFF.

The V gene is TRBV2, the J gene TRBJ2-1; D might be TRBD2 (5 bases). Germline CDR1 SNHLY, CDR2 FYNNEI. The germline V and J ends were trimmed by 6 bases and 4 bases, with 10 bases remaining between them. The CDR3 covers 13 residues. The DNA for the CDR3 is TGTGCCAGCAGCCAAAGGGAGTACAATGAGCAGTTCTTC. This translates into CASSQREYNEQFF.

This chain links TRBV19 with TRBJ2-1, with a possible D match to TRBD1 (6 bases). The CDR3 covers 16 residues. Trimming left V 1 base short and J 1 base short, with 11 bases between. CDR1 and CDR2 (germline): LNHDA, SQIVND (reference sequence). CDR3 sequence (DNA): TGTGCCAGTAGTATAGCAGGGGTAGGGTCCTACAATGAGCAGTTCTTC. The encoded protein is CASSIAGVGSYNEQFF.

The rearrangement uses TRBV11-3 and TRBJ1-1; D remains unclear. The CDR3 has 13 residues. Trimming pared 0 bases from V and 2 bases from J, leaving 4 bases between. Germline CDR1 SGHNT, CDR2 YENEEA. CDR3 DNA sequence: TGTGCCAGCAGCTTAGATTCAAACACTGAAGCTTTCTTT. Its translation is CASSLDSNTEAFF. Filled out from reference TRBV11-3 and TRBJ1-1, the complete variable domain reads EAGVVQSPRYKIIEKKQPVAFWCNPISGHNTLYWYLQNLGQGPELLIRYENEEAVDDSQLPKDRFSAERLKGVDSTLKIQPAELGDSAVYLCASSLDSNTEAFFGQGTRLTVV.

The rearrangement uses TRBV25-1 and TRBJ1-4; the D is unclear. Germline-derived CDR1 and CDR2 are MGHDK and SYGVNS. CDR3 size: 14 residues. The V end lost 4 bases, the J end lost 8 bases, and 14 bases lay between the germline ends. CDR3 coding DNA: TGTGCCAGCAGTGGTAACACCCAGGTCGAAAAACTGTTTTTT. It specifies CASSGNTQVEKLFF.

V and J are TRBV19 and TRBJ1-5; possible D gene TRBD1, 5 bases. Germline-derived CDR1 and CDR2 are LNHDA and SQIVND (reference sequence). V was trimmed by 2 bases and J by 3 bases, leaving 8 bases between them. CDR3 size: 14 residues. CDR3 protein: CASSISRDNQPQHF. In DNA, the CDR3 is TGTGCCAGTAGTATATCCAGGGACAATCAGCCCCAGCATTTT.

The chain links TRBV18 to TRBJ2-5; 7 positions match TRBD1. This CDR3 spans 15 amino acids. Unmatched junction bases numbered 13, after V lost 8 bases and J lost 4 bases. Per germline, CDR1 KGHSH and CDR2 LQKENI. The CDR3 DNA follows: TGTGCCAGCAACGCCCAGGACAGGCTCCGAGAGACCCAGTACTTC. Translating gives CASNAQDRLRETQYF. Complete variable domain (other parts from reference TRBV18 and TRBJ2-5): NAGVMQNPRHLVRRRGQEARLRCSPMKGHSHVYWYRQLPEEGLKFMVYLQKENIIDESGMPKERFSAEFPKEGPSILRIQQVVRGDSAAYFCASNAQDRLRETQYFGPGTRLLVL.

V and J are TRBV5-6 and TRBJ1-1, with D unclear. The CDR3 spans 16 residues. V dropped 2 bases and J dropped 0 bases, with 14 bases sitting between them. The germline CDR1 and CDR2 sequences are SGHDT and YYEEEE. CDR3 residues: CASSFLGRGMNTEAFF. The CDR3, as DNA: TGTGCCAGCAGCTTCCTAGGACGGGGAATGAACACTGAAGCTTTCTTT.